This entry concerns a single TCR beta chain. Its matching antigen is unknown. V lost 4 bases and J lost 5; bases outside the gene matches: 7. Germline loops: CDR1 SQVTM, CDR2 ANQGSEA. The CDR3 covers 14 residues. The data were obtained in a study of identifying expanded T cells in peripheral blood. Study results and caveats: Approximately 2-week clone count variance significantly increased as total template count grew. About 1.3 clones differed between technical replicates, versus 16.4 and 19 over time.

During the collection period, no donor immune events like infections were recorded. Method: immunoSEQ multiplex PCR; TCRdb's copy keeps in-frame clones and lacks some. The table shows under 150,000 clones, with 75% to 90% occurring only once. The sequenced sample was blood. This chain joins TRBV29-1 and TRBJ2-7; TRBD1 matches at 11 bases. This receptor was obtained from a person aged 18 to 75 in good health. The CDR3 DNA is TGCAGCGTTGCCCGGACAGGGGGCCAGGACGAGCAGTACTTC. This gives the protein CSVARTGGQDEQYF.